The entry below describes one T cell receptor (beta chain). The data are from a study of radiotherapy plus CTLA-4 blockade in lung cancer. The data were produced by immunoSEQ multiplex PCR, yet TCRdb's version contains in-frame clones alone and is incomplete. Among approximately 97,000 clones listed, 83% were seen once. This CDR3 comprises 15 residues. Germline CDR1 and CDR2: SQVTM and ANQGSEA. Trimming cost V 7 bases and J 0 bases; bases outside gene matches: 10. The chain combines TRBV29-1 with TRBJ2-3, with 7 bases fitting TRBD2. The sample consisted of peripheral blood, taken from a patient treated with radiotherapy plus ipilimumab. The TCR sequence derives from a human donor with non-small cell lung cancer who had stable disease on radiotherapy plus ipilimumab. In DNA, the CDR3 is TGCAGCGCCACAAGGAGGCGGGGGAGCACAGATACGCAGTATTTT. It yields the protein CSATRRRGSTDTQYF.